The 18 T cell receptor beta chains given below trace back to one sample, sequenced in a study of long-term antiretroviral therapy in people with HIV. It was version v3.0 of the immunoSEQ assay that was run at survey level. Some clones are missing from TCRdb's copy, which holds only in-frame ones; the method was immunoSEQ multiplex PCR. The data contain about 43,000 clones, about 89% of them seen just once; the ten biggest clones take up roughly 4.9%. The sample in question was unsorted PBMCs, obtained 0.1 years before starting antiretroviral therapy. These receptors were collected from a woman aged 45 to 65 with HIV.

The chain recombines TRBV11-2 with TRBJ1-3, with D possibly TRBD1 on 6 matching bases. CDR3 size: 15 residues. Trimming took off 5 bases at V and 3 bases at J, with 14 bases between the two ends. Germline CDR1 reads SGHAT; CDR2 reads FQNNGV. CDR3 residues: CASSIGGGLGNTIYF. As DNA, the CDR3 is TGTGCCAGCAGCATAGGGGGGGGACTTGGAAACACCATATATTTT.

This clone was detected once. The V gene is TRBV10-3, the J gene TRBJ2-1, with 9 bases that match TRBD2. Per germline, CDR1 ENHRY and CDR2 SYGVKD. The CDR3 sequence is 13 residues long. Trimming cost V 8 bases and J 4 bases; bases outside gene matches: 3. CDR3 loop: CAIASGEYNEQFF. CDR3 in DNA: TGTGCCATCGCTAGCGGGGAGTACAATGAGCAGTTCTTC.

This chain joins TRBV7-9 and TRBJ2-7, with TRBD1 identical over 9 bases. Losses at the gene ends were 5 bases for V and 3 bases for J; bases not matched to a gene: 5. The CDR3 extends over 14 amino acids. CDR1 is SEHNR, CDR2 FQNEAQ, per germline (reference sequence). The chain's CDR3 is CASSTGTGSYEQYF. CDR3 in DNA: TGTGCCAGCAGCACCGGGACAGGGAGCTACGAGCAGTACTTC. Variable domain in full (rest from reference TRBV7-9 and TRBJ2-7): DTGVSQNPRHKITKRGQNVTFRCDPISEHNRLYWYRQTLGQGPEFLTYFQNEAQLEKSRLLSDRFSAERPKGSFSTLEIQRTEQGDSAMYLCASSTGTGSYEQYFGPGTRLTVT.

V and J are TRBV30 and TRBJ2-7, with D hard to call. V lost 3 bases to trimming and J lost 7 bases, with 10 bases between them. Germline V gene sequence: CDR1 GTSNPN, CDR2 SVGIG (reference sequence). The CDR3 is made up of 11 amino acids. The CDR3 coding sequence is TGTGCCTGGAGATCGAGCTGGGAGCAGTACTTC. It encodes CAWRSSWEQYF.

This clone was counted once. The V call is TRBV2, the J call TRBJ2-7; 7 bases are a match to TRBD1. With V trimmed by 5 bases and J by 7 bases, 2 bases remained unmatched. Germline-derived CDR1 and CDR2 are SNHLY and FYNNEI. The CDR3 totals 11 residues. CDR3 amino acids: CASSLDREQYF. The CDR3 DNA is TGTGCCAGCAGTCTGGACAGGGAGCAGTACTTC.

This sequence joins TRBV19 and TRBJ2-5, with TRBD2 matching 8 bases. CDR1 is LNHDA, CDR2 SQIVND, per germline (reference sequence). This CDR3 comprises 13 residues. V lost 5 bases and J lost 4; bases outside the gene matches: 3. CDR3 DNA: TGTGCCAGTAGTCCCCGGGGGGGAGAGACCCAGTACTTC. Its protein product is CASSPRGGETQYF.

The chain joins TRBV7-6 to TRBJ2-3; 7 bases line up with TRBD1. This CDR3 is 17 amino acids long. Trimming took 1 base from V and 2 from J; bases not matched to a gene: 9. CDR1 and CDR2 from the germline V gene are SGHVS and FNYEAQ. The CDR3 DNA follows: TGTGCCAGCAGCTTAGTGGTGGGGGACAGCTCCACAGATACGCAGTATTTT. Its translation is CASSLVVGDSSTDTQYF. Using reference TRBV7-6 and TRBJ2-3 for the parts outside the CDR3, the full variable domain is GAGVSQSPRYKVTKRGQDVALRCDPISGHVSLYWYRQALGQGPEFLTYFNYEAQQDKSGLPNDRFSAERPEGSISTLTIQRTEQRDSAMYRCASSLVVGDSSTDTQYFGPGTRLTVL.

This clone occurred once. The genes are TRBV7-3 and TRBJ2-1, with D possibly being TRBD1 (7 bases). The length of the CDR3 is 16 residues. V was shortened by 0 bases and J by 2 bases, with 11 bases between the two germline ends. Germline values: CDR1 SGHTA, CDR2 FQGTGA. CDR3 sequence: CASSLTGGTAYNEQFF. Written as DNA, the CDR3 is TGTGCCAGCAGCTTAACGGGCGGGACAGCCTACAATGAGCAGTTCTTC.

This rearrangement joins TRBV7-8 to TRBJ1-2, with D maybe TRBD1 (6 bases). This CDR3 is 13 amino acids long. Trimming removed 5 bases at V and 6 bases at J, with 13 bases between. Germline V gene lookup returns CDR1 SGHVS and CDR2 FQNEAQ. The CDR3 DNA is TGTGCCAGCAGCCCCAGGGGAATGAATGGCTACACCTTC. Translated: CASSPRGMNGYTF.

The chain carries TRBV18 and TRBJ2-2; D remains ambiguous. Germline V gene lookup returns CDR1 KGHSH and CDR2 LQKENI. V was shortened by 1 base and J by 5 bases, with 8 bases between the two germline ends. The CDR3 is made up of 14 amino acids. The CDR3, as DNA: TGTGCCAGCTCACCACATGAGCAGACCGGGGAGCTGTTTTTT. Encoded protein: CASSPHEQTGELFF.

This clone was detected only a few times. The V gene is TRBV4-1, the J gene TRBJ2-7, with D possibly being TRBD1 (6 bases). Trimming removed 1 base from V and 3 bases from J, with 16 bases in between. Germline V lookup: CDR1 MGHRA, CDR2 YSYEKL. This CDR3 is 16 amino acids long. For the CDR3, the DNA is TGCGCCAGCAGCCAAGCGGCCTTCAGGGGCGGCTACGAGCAGTACTTC. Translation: CASSQAAFRGGYEQYF.

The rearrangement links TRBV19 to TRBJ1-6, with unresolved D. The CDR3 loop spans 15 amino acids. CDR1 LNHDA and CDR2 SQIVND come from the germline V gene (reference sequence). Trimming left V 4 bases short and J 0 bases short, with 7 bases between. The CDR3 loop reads CASSTQSSYNSPLHF. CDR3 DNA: TGTGCCAGTAGTACGCAGAGCTCCTATAATTCACCCCTCCACTTT.

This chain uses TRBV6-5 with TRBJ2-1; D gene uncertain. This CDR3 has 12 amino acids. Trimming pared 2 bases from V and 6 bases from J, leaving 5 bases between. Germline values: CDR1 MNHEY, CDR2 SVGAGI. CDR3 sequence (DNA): TGTGCCAGCAGTTACAATGTCAATGAGCAGTTCTTC. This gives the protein CASSYNVNEQFF.

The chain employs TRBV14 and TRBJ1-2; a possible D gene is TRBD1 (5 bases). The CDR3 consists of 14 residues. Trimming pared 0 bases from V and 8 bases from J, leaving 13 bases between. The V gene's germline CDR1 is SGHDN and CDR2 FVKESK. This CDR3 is CASSQDKGRSGYTF. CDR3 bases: TGTGCCAGCAGCCAAGATAAGGGGCGAAGCGGCTACACCTTC.

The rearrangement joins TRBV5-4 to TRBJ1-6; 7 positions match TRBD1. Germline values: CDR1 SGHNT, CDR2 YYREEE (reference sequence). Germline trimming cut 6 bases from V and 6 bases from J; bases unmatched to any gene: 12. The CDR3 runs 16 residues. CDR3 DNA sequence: TGTGCCAGCACCTCTTACAGGGGATCGGCTAATTCACCCCTCCACTTT. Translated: CASTSYRGSANSPLHF. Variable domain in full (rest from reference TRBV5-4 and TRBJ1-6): ETGVTQSPTHLIKTRGQQVTLRCSSQSGHNTVSWYQQALGQGPQFIFQYYREEENGRGNFPPRFSGLQFPNYSSELNVNALELDDSALYLCASTSYRGSANSPLHFGNGTRLTVT.

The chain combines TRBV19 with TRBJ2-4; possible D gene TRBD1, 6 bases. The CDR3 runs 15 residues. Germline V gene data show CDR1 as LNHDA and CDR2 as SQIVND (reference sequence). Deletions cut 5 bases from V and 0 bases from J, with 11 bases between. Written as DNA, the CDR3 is TGTGCCAGTAGTGACGGACAGTTAGCCAAAAACATTCAGTACTTC. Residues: CASSDGQLAKNIQYF.

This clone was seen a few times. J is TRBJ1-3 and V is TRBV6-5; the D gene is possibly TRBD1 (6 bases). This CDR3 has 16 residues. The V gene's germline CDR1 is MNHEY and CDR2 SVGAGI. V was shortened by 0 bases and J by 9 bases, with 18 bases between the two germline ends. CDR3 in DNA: TGTGCCAGCAGTTACTCGGGGGAACAGGGAAGCGGCACCATATATTTT. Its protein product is CASSYSGEQGSGTIYF.

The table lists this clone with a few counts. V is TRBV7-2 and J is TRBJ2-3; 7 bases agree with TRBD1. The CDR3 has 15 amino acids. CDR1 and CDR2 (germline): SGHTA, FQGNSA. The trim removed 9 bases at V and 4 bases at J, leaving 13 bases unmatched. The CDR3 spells CASGLRGRVADTQYF. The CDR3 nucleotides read TGTGCCAGTGGGCTGAGGGGGCGGGTGGCAGATACGCAGTATTTT.